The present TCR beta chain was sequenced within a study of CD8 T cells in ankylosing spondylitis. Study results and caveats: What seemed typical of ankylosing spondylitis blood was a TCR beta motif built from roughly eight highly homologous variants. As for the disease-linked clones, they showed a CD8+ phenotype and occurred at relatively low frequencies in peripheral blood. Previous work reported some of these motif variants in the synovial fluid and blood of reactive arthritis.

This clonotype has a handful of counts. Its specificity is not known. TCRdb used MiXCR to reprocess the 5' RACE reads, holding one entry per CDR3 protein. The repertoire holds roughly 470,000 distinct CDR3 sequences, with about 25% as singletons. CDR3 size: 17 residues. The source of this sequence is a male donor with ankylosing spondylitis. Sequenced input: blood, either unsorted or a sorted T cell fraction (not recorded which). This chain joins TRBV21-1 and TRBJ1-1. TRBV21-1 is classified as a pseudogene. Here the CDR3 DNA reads TGTGCCAGCAGCAAAATGATACTCAACCGTAGGAACACTGAAGCTTTCTTT. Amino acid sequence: CASSKMILNRRNTEAFF.